One and the same sample provided the 10 T cell receptor beta chains below, sequenced in a study of tumour-infiltrating T cells in Burkitt lymphoma. TCRdb's table, derived via immunoSEQ multiplex PCR, lists solely in-frame clones and lacks some. The sample yields roughly 5,000 clones, approximately 13% seen once. The specimen sequenced was tumor tissue. Source of these receptors: a human donor with Burkitt lymphoma.

The chain is built from TRBV7-9 and TRBJ1-3; 8 bases are shared with TRBD1. Per the germline V gene, CDR1 is SEHNR and CDR2 is FQNEAQ (reference sequence). V lost 5 bases, J lost 3 bases, and 6 bases stayed unmatched. This CDR3 contains 15 residues. The chain's CDR3 is CASSPGGEGGNTIYF. As DNA, the CDR3 is TGTGCCAGCAGCCCAGGGGGCGAAGGTGGAAACACCATATATTTT.

The chain recombines TRBV7-2 with TRBJ2-4, with 10 bases fitting TRBD2. From germline, CDR1 is SGHTA and CDR2 FQGNSA. The trim removed 3 bases at V and 3 bases at J, leaving 11 bases unmatched. This CDR3 has 18 residues. The CDR3 reads CASSFFASGGYVKNIQYF. Here the CDR3 DNA reads TGTGCCAGCAGCTTCTTCGCTAGCGGGGGCTATGTCAAAAACATTCAGTACTTC.

The chain carries TRBV4-2 and TRBJ1-1; TRBD1 might be the D (5 bases). The V gene's germline CDR1 is LGHNA and CDR2 YNFKEQ. Trimming removed 3 bases at V and 6 bases at J, with 11 bases between. CDR3 length equals 13 residues. The CDR3 here is CASSHLGGAEAFF. The CDR3 DNA reads TGTGCCAGCAGCCACCTTGGGGGGGCTGAAGCTTTCTTT.

This clone turned up a few times. This chain joins TRBV6-5 and TRBJ1-2, with D perhaps matching TRBD1 (5 bases). The germline V gene has CDR1 MNHEY and CDR2 SVGAGI. The CDR3 is made up of 14 amino acids. Trimming took off 0 bases at V and 5 bases at J, with 10 bases between the two ends. The CDR3: CASSYSGTAYGYTF. In DNA form, the CDR3 reads TGTGCCAGCAGTTACTCGGGGACGGCGTATGGCTACACCTTC.

The J gene is TRBJ1-4, the V gene TRBV15; 7 nucleotides line up with TRBD1. In germline, CDR1 is LNHNV, CDR2 YYDKDF (reference sequence). V trimming: 3 bases; J trimming: 7 bases; junction bases outside the gene matches: 11. The CDR3 spans 16 residues. DNA of the CDR3: TGTGCCACCAGCAGCTCTGACAGGGTCGGTCGTGAAAAACTGTTTTTT. Amino acid sequence: CATSSSDRVGREKLFF.

This clone has just a few counts. The CDR3 region is CASSDPWTDSYGYTF. CDR3 bases: TGTGCCAGCAGTGATCCCTGGACAGATAGCTATGGCTACACCTTC. This rearrangement joins TRBV2 to TRBJ1-2; D perhaps matches TRBD1 (6 bases). The germline V gene has CDR1 SNHLY and CDR2 FYNNEI. Trimming took 3 bases from V and 4 from J, leaving 15 bases between them. The CDR3 sequence is 15 residues long.

The chain uses TRBV5-1 and TRBJ1-3, with D possibly being TRBD1 (6 bases). V was pared by 4 bases and J by 0 bases, with 23 bases between. There are 19 residues in the CDR3. Per germline, CDR1 SGHRS and CDR2 YFSETQ. The CDR3 DNA reads TGCGCCAGCAGCCCCTCGGAGGAGGGGACACTGAGCTCTGGAAACACCATATATTTT. It codes for CASSPSEEGTLSSGNTIYF.

This clone has more than one count but fewer than ten. The CDR3 sequence: CASSLLNTVYEQYF. The DNA of the CDR3 is TGTGCCAGCAGCTTGTTGAATACTGTCTACGAGCAGTACTTC. The chain links TRBV5-6 to TRBJ2-7, with D unresolved. The CDR3 spans 14 residues. CDR1 and CDR2 from the germline V gene are SGHDT and YYEEEE. V shed 1 base and J shed 3 bases, with 11 bases lying between them.

The rearrangement uses TRBV5-1 and TRBJ1-4, with D unresolved. Germline V gives CDR1 SGHRS, CDR2 YFSETQ. CDR3 size: 16 residues. V lost 0 bases and J 4 bases, leaving 13 bases between the germline ends. CDR3 sequence reads: CASSLVGRQSNEKLFF. The CDR3 bases are TGCGCCAGCAGCTTGGTCGGGCGTCAGAGTAATGAAAAACTGTTTTTT. The full variable domain, its missing parts supplied by reference TRBV5-1 and TRBJ1-4, is KAGVTQTPRYLIKTRGQQVTLSCSPISGHRSVSWYQQTPGQGLQFLFEYFSETQRNKGNFPGRFSGRQFSNSRSEMNVSTLELGDSALYLCASSLVGRQSNEKLFFGSGTQLSVL.

The chain's CDR3 is CASSSTAGEWDTQYF. The CDR3 nucleotides are TGTGCCAGCAGTTCCACTGCCGGCGAATGGGATACGCAGTATTTT. The chain is built from TRBV7-2 and TRBJ2-3; D is ambiguous. This CDR3 region has 15 residues. The germline V and J ends were trimmed by 6 bases and 6 bases, with 19 bases remaining between them. Germline lookup yields CDR1 SGHTA and CDR2 FQGNSA.